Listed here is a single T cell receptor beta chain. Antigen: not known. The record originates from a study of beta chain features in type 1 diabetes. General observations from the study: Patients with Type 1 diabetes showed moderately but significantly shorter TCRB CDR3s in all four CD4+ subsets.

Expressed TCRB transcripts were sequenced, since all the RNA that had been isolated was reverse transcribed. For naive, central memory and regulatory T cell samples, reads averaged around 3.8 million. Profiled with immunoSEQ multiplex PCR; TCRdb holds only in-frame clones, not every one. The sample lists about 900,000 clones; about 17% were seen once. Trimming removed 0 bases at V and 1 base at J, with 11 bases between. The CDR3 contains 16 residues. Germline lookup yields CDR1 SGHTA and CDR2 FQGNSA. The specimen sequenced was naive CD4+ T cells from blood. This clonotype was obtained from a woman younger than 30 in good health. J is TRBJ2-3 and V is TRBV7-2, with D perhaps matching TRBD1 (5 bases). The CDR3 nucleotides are TGTGCCAGCAGCTTAGCGGCAGGGAAAGGCACAGATACGCAGTATTTT. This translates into CASSLAAGKGTDTQYF. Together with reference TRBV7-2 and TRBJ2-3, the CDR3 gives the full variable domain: GAGVSQSPSNKVTEKGKDVELRCDPISGHTALYWYRQSLGQGLEFLIYFQGNSAPDKSGLPSDRFSAERTGGSVSTLTIQRTQQEDSAVYLCASSLAAGKGTDTQYFGPGTRLTVL.